This T cell receptor (beta chain) was obtained from a study of cytomegalovirus exposure and HLA in healthy donors. The data were produced by immunoSEQ multiplex PCR, yet TCRdb's version contains in-frame clones alone and is incomplete. The sample holds around 250,000 clones, around 91% seen once. The length of the CDR3 is 19 residues. Trimming at V came to 5 bases and at J to 1 base, leaving 12 bases not matched to a gene. Germline V CDR1 and CDR2: SEHNR, FQNEAQ (reference sequence). What was sequenced was PBMCs. The chain has TRBV7-9 and TRBJ2-1; 12 bases map to TRBD2. The TCR comes from a woman aged 18-35 years in good health and CMV-seronegative. CDR3 region: CASSPTSGGTEPSYNEQFF. The CDR3 DNA reads as TGTGCCAGCAGCCCTACTAGCGGGGGGACCGAACCTTCCTACAATGAGCAGTTCTTC.